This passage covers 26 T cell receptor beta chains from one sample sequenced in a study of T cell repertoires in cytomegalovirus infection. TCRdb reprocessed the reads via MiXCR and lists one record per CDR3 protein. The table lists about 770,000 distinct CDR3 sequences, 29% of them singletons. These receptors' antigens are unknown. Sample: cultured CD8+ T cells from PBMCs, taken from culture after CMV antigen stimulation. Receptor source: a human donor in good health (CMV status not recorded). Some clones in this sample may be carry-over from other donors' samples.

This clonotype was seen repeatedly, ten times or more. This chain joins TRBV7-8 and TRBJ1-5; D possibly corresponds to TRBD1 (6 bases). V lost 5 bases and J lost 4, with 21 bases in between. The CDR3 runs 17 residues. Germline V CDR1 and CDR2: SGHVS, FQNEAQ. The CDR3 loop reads CASSNRNRDIINQPQHF. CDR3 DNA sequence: TGTGCCAGCAGCAACCGTAATCGGGACATAATTAATCAGCCCCAGCATTTT.

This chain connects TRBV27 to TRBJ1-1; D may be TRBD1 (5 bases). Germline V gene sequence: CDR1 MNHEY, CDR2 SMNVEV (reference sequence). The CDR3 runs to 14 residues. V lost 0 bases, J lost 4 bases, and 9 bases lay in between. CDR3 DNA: TGTGCCAGCAGTTTATCAGGGGTTCTCACTGAAGCTTTCTTT. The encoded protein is CASSLSGVLTEAFF.

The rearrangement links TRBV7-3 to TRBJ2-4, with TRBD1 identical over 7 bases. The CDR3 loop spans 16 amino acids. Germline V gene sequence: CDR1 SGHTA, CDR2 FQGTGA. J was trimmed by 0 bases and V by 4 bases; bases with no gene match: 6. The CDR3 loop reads CASSYRQGPAKNIQYF. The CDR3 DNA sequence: TGTGCCAGCAGCTACCGACAGGGCCCAGCCAAAAACATTCAGTACTTC. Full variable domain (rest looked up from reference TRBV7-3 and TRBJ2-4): GAGVSQTPSNKVTEKGKYVELRCDPISGHTALYWYRQSLGQGPEFLIYFQGTGAADDSGLPNDRFFAVRPEGSVSTLKIQRTERGDSAVYLCASSYRQGPAKNIQYFGAGTRLSVL.

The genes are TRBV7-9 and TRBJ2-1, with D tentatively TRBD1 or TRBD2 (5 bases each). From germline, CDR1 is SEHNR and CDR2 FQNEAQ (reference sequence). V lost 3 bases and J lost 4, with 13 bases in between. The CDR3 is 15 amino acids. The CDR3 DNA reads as TGTGCCAGCAGCTTCTCCGGGACCGAGTACAATGAGCAGTTCTTC. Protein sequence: CASSFSGTEYNEQFF.

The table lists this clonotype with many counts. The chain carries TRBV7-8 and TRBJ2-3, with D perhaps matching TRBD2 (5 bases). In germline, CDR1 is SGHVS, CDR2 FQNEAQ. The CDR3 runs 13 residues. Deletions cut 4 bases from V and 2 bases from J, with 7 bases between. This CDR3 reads CASSSDYTDTQYF. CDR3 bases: TGTGCCAGCAGCTCAGACTACACAGATACGCAGTATTTT.

The CDR3 region is CASSTQGARSPLHF. In DNA form, the CDR3 reads TGTGCCAGCAGCACACAGGGGGCGCGTTCACCCCTCCACTTT. V is TRBV7-9 and J is TRBJ1-6; 9 nucleotides match TRBD1. The ends lost 5 bases at V and 9 bases at J; junction bases unmatched: 5. Germline CDR1 is SEHNR and CDR2 is FQNEAQ (reference sequence). This CDR3 contains 14 residues.

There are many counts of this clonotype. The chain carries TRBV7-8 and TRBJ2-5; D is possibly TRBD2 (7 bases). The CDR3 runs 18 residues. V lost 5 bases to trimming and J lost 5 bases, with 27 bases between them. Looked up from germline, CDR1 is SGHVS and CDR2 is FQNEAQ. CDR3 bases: TGTGCCAGCAGCCCCGGGGACTTCGCGGGGGCGCTCGGGGAGACCCAGTACTTC. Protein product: CASSPGDFAGALGETQYF.

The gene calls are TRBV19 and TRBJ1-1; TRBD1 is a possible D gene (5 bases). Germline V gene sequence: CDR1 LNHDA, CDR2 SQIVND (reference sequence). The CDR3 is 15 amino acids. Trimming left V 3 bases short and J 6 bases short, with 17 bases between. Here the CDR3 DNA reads TGTGCCAGTAGTATGCCTCGACAGAGGTTGGCTGAAGCTTTCTTT. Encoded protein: CASSMPRQRLAEAFF.

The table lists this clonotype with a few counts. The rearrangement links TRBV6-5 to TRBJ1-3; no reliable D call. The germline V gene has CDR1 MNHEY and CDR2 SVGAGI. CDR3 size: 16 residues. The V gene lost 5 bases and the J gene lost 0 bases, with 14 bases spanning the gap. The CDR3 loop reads CASSNPQGLSGNTIYF. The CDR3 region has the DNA TGTGCCAGCAGTAACCCCCAAGGACTCTCTGGAAACACCATATATTTT.

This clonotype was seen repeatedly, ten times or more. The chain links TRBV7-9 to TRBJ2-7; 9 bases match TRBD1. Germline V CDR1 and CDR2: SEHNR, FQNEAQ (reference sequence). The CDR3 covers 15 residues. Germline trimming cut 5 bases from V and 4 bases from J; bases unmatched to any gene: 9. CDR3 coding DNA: TGTGCCAGCAGCCCCACGGGACAGGGAGATTACGAGCAGTACGTC. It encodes CASSPTGQGDYEQYV.

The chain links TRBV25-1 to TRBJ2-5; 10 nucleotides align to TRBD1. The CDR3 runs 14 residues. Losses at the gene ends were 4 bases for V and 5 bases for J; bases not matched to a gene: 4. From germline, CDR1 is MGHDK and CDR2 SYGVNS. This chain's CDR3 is CASSVRDRGETQYF. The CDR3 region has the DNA TGTGCCAGCAGTGTCCGGGACAGGGGTGAGACCCAGTACTTC.

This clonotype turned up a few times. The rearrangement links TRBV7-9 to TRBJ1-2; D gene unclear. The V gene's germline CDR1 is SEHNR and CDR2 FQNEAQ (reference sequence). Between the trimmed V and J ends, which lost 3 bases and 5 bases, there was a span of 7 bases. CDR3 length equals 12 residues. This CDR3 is CASSFAEYGYTF. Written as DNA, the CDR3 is TGTGCCAGCAGCTTCGCGGAGTATGGCTACACCTTC.

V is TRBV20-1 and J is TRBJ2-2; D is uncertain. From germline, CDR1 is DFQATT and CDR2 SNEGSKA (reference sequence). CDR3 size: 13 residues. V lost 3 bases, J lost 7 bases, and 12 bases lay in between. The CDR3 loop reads CSARVRAIGELFF. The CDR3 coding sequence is TGCAGTGCTAGGGTCCGGGCCATCGGGGAGCTGTTTTTT.

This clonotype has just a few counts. The chain's CDR3 is CASSLQFSTDTQYF. CDR3 coding DNA: TGTGCCAGCAGTTTACAGTTCAGCACAGATACGCAGTATTTT. The rearrangement uses TRBV27 and TRBJ2-3; no reliable D call. The CDR3 is made up of 14 amino acids. The V and J ends lost 2 bases and 0 bases respectively, with 6 bases between them. Germline-derived CDR1 and CDR2 are MNHEY and SMNVEV (reference sequence).

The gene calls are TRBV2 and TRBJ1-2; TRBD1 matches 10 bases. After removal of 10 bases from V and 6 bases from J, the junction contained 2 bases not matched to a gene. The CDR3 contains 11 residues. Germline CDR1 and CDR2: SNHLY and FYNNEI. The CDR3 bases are TGTGCCAAAGACAGGGGGCATGGCTACACCTTC. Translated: CAKDRGHGYTF.

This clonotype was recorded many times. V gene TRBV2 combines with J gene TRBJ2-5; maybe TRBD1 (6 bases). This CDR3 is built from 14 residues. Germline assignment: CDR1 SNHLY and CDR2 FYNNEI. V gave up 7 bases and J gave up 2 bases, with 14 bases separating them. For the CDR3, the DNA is TGTGCCAGCAACCTACAGGGACCTCAAGAGACCCAGTACTTC. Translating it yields CASNLQGPQETQYF.

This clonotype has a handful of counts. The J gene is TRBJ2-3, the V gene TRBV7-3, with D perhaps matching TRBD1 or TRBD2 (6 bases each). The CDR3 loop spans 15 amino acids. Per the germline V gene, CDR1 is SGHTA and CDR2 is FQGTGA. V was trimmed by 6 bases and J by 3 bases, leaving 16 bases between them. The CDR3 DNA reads TGTGCCAGCAGTATTCAAGGGGGGCCAACAGATACGCAGTATTTT. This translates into CASSIQGGPTDTQYF.

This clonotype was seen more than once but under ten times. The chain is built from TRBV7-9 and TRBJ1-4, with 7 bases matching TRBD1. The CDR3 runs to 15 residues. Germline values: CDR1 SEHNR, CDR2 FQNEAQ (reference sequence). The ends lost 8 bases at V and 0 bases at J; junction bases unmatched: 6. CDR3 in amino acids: CASRRDSTTNEKLFF. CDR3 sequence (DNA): TGTGCCAGCCGTCGGGACAGCACAACTAATGAAAAACTGTTTTTT.

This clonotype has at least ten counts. The CDR3 is CASSTSGGPSGGELFF. CDR3 DNA: TGTGCCAGCAGTACTAGCGGGGGCCCCTCGGGCGGGGAGCTGTTTTTT. The chain employs TRBV7-2 and TRBJ2-2, with 11 nucleotides matching TRBD2. The CDR3 spans 16 residues. V lost 6 bases and J lost 7; bases outside the gene matches: 10. The germline CDR1 and CDR2 sequences are SGHTA and FQGNSA.

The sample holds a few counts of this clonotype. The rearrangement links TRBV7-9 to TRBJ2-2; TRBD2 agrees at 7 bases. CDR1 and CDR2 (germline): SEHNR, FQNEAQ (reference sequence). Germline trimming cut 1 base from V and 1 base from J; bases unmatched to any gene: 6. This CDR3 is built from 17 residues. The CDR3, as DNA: TGTGCCAGCAGCTTAGGAAAAATAGCGGGGAACACCGGGGAGCTGTTTTTT. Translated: CASSLGKIAGNTGELFF.

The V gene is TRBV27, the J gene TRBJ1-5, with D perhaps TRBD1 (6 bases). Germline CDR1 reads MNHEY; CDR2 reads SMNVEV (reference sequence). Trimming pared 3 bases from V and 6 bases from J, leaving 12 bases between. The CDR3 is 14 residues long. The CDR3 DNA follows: TGTGCCAGCAGTTTCCGGGAGGGGGTTCAGCCCCAGCATTTT. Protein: CASSFREGVQPQHF.

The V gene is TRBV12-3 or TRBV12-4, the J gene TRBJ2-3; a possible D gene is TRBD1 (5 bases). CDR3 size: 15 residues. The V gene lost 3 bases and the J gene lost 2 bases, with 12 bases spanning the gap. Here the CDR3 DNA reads TGTGCCAGCAGTTTCGGCAGGGTTGACACAGATACGCAGTATTTT. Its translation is CASSFGRVDTDTQYF.

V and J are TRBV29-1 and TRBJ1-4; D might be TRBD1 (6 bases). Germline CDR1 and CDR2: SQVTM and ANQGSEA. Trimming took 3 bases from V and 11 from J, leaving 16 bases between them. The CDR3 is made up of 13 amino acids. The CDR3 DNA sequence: TGCAGCGTTGAGAGGGGACAAAAGGGGAAACTGTTTTTT. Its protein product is CSVERGQKGKLFF.

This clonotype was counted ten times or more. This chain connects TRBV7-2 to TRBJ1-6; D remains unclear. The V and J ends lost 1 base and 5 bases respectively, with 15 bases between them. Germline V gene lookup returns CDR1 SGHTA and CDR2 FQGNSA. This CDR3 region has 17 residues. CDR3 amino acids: CASSLGWAEKDNSPLHF. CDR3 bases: TGTGCCAGCAGCTTAGGGTGGGCAGAGAAGGATAATTCACCCCTCCACTTT. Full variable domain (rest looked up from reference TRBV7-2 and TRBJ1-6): GAGVSQSPSNKVTEKGKDVELRCDPISGHTALYWYRQSLGQGLEFLIYFQGNSAPDKSGLPSDRFSAERTGGSVSTLTIQRTQQEDSAVYLCASSLGWAEKDNSPLHFGNGTRLTVT.

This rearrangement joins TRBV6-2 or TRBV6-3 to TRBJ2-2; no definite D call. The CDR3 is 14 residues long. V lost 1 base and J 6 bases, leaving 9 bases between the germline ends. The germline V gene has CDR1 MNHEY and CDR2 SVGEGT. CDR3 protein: CASSYFRAAGELFF. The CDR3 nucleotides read TGTGCCAGCAGTTACTTTCGGGCAGCCGGGGAGCTGTTTTTT.

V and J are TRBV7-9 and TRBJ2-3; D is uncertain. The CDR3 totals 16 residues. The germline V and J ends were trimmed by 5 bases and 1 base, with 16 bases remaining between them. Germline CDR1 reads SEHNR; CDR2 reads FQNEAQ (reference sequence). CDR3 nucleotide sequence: TGTGCCAGCAGCCTTTTGCAGTCCTTAGGCACAGATACGCAGTATTTT. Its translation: CASSLLQSLGTDTQYF.